Following are 18 T cell receptor beta chains from one sample sequenced in a study of molecular identifiers for immune sequencing clone quantification. TCRdb fed the PCR reads into MiXCR, producing one record per CDR3 protein. The data hold hundreds of thousands of distinct CDR3 sequences, with about 20% observed a single time. The sequenced sample was naive CD8+ T cells from blood, with Jurkat cell RNA spiked in. This sample's subset: FACS-sorted CD8+CD4-CCR7+CD45RA+ naive T cells. These receptors all come from a human donor in good health. Some libraries in this study had Jurkat cell RNA spiked in.

The chain has TRBV3-1 and TRBJ2-7; D remains ambiguous. CDR3 size: 14 residues. Germline CDR1 reads LGHDT; CDR2 reads YNNKEL (reference sequence). V was pared by 2 bases and J by 4 bases, with 12 bases between. CDR3: CASSQYSGPYEQYF. DNA of the CDR3: TGTGCCAGCAGCCAATATTCTGGGCCGTACGAGCAGTACTTC.

This clonotype was observed a few times. The junction departs from germline at one end; a sequencing error may be responsible. The rearrangement joins TRBV11-2 to TRBJ2-7; TRBD2 might be the D (5 bases). CDR1 and CDR2 (germline): SGHAT, FQNNGV. There are 13 residues in the CDR3. The CDR3, as DNA: TGTGCCTCCAGCGAGGGTCCCTACTACGAGCAGCACTTC. Encoded protein: CASSEGPYYEQHF.

There are many counts of this clonotype. The rearrangement joins TRBV9 to TRBJ1-4, with 8 bases fitting TRBD1. Trimming at V came to 4 bases and at J to 5 bases, leaving 7 bases not matched to a gene. CDR3 length equals 15 residues. Germline loops: CDR1 SGDLS, CDR2 YYNGEE. The CDR3 DNA follows: TGTGCCAGCAGCTCCAGGACAGGGATAAATGAAAAACTGTTTTTT. This translates into CASSSRTGINEKLFF.

On this clonotype: A read error may be the cause here, since a much bigger clone is one base away. CDR3 region: CASSLWFTPEETQYF. The CDR3 DNA follows: TGTGCCAGCAGTTTATGGTTCACCCCCGAAGAGACCCAGTACTTC. The gene calls are TRBV28 and TRBJ2-5; the D is unclear. Trimming pared 0 bases from V and 3 bases from J, leaving 11 bases between. The CDR3 runs to 15 residues. CDR1 and CDR2 from the germline V gene are MDHEN and SYDVKM.

The CDR3 loop reads CASSTWSSLQGETQYF. DNA for the CDR3: TGTGCCAGCAGCACCTGGTCCTCGCTCCAGGGGGAGACCCAGTACTTC. This chain uses TRBV5-6 with TRBJ2-5, with TRBD1 as a possible D gene (6 bases). This CDR3 has 16 amino acids. Trimming stripped 4 bases from V and 5 bases from J, with 21 bases between. CDR1 is SGHDT, CDR2 YYEEEE, per germline.

This clonotype was seen many times. The V and J genes are TRBV11-2 and TRBJ2-1; no clear D gene. Germline V gene data show CDR1 as SGHAT and CDR2 as FQNNGV. Trimming pared 1 base from V and 2 bases from J, leaving 3 bases between. The CDR3 runs to 13 residues. The CDR3 coding sequence is TGTGCCAGCAGCTTAGTTACCTACAATGAGCAGTTCTTC. The encoded protein is CASSLVTYNEQFF.

This clonotype occurred many times. This chain links TRBV3-1 with TRBJ2-3; D unresolved. The CDR3 has 16 amino acids. Trimming cost V 2 bases and J 2 bases, with 14 bases left between them. Germline V gives CDR1 LGHDT, CDR2 YNNKEL (reference sequence). CDR3 loop: CASSQLSRTFTDTQYF. The CDR3 bases are TGTGCCAGCAGCCAACTCAGCAGAACCTTCACAGATACGCAGTATTTT.

This clonotype has a count of ten or more. The chain is built from TRBV2 and TRBJ2-7; D possibly matches TRBD1 or TRBD2 (5 bases each). Germline V CDR1 and CDR2: SNHLY, FYNNEI. V lost 7 bases to trimming and J lost 5 bases, with 27 bases between them. This CDR3 contains 17 residues. The CDR3 region has the DNA TGTGCCAGCATCCAAAGGGTGGGGGACGACCCCCGGGACGAGCAGTACTTC. Amino acids: CASIQRVGDDPRDEQYF.

This clonotype was seen ten or more times. V and J are TRBV5-1 and TRBJ2-5, with D possibly matching TRBD2 (5 bases). Per the germline V gene, CDR1 is SGHRS and CDR2 is YFSETQ. This CDR3 region has 11 residues. V was pared by 7 bases and J by 7 bases, with 11 bases between. The CDR3 loop is CASAYEGTQYF. CDR3 nucleotide sequence: TGCGCCAGCGCTTACGAGGGGACCCAGTACTTC.

V and J are TRBV4-3 and TRBJ1-3; D gene unclear. From germline, CDR1 is LGHNA and CDR2 YSLEER. This CDR3 is built from 17 residues. Between the trimmed V and J ends, which lost 0 bases and 0 bases, there was a span of 12 bases. CDR3 protein: CASSQDPAEASGNTIYF. CDR3 DNA sequence: TGCGCCAGCAGCCAAGATCCTGCCGAGGCCTCTGGAAACACCATATATTTT.

This clonotype has only a few counts. This chain joins TRBV6-2 or TRBV6-3 and TRBJ2-7; TRBD1 matches 11 bases. This CDR3 contains 13 residues. Germline CDR1 reads MNHEY; CDR2 reads SVGEGT. Trimming cost V 5 bases and J 5 bases; bases outside gene matches: 2. Written as DNA, the CDR3 is TGTGCCAGCAGTAGGACAGGGGGCAACGAGCAGTACTTC. This codes for CASSRTGGNEQYF.

This clonotype came up many times. This chain connects TRBV14 to TRBJ2-3, with 8 bases fitting TRBD2. Unmatched junction bases numbered 6, after V lost 0 bases and J lost 4 bases. Germline V lookup: CDR1 SGHDN, CDR2 FVKESK. CDR3 size: 16 residues. The CDR3 loop reads CASSQDFGTRADTQYF. The CDR3 coding sequence is TGTGCCAGCAGCCAAGATTTCGGGACTAGGGCAGATACGCAGTATTTT.

Of note for this clonotype: A much bigger clone sits one base away, suggesting this may be a read error. The chain recombines TRBV6-6 with TRBJ2-3; 9 bases agree with TRBD2. This CDR3 is built from 16 residues. The germline V gene encodes CDR1 MNHNY and CDR2 SVGAGI (reference sequence). This chain's CDR3 is CASSYSYAGGQHTQCF. CDR3 DNA sequence: TGTGCCAGCAGTTACTCGTACGCGGGGGGGCAACATACGCAGTGTTTT.

This clonotype was detected only a few times. This chain links TRBV20-1 with TRBJ2-1; D ambiguous. This CDR3 has 14 residues. V shed 6 bases and J shed 1 base, with 13 bases lying between them. Per the germline V gene, CDR1 is DFQATT and CDR2 is SNEGSKA (reference sequence). The CDR3 sequence: CSAPAGESYNEQFF. The CDR3 coding sequence is TGCAGTGCCCCAGCCGGAGAATCCTACAATGAGCAGTTCTTC.

This clonotype was seen many times. DNA for the CDR3: TGTGCCAGCAGTTACTCGGGGACAGGCTCTAGCACAGATACGCAGTATTTT. Translating it yields CASSYSGTGSSTDTQYF. The chain joins TRBV6-2 or TRBV6-3 to TRBJ2-3; TRBD1 agrees at 8 bases. This CDR3 region has 17 residues. Germline V lookup: CDR1 MNHEY, CDR2 SVGEGT. The V segment lost 0 bases and the J segment 0 bases; nucleotides outside the gene matches: 5.

This clonotype was seen at least ten times. The chain recombines TRBV7-9 with TRBJ1-3, with 7 nucleotides matching TRBD1. Germline trimming cut 3 bases from V and 0 bases from J; bases unmatched to any gene: 2. The CDR3 loop spans 15 amino acids. Germline V gene sequence: CDR1 SEHNR, CDR2 FQNEAQ (reference sequence). The CDR3 DNA follows: TGTGCCAGCAGCTTGACAGGGAGCTCTGGAAACACCATATATTTT. Its translation is CASSLTGSSGNTIYF. The entire variable domain, with the rest obtained from reference TRBV7-9 and TRBJ1-3, is as follows: DTGVSQNPRHKITKRGQNVTFRCDPISEHNRLYWYRQTLGQGPEFLTYFQNEAQLEKSRLLSDRFSAERPKGSFSTLEIQRTEQGDSAMYLCASSLTGSSGNTIYFGEGSWLTVV.

CDR3 nucleotide sequence: TGTGCCAGCACCATCCCAGCGGGCGGGGCCCATGAGCAGTTCTTC. It yields the protein CASTIPAGGAHEQFF. The chain recombines TRBV7-9 with TRBJ2-1; D may be TRBD2 (6 bases). This CDR3 contains 15 residues. Trimming cost V 7 bases and J 8 bases, with 21 bases left between them. The V gene's germline CDR1 is SEHNR and CDR2 FQNEAQ (reference sequence).

This clonotype was observed many times. V usage is TRBV6-2 or TRBV6-3 and J usage is TRBJ2-1; the match to TRBD2 covers 9 bases. The CDR3 consists of 15 residues. V lost 6 bases to trimming and J lost 6 bases; unmatched junction nucleotides: 9. Germline-derived CDR1 and CDR2 are MNHEY and SVGEGT. CDR3 in amino acids: CASRFIAGAFNEQFF. The CDR3 DNA is TGTGCCAGCAGATTTATAGCGGGAGCTTTCAATGAGCAGTTCTTC.